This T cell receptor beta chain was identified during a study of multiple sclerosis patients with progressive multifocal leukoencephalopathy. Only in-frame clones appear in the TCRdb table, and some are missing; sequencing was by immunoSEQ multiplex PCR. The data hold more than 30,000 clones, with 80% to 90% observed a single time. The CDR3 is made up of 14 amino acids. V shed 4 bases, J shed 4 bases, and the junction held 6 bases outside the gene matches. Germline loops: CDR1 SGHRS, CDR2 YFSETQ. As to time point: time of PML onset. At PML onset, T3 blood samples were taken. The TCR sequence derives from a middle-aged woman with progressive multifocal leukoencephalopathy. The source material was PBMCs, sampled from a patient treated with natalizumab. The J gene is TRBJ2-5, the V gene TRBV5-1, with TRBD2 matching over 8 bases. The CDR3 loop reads CASSPEAGGETQYF. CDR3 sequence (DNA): TGCGCCAGCAGCCCGGAGGCGGGAGGAGAGACCCAGTACTTC.